The present entry profiles one T cell receptor beta chain with its context. Its antigen is as yet unknown. Germline V gives CDR1 SGHDT, CDR2 YYEEEE. There are 16 residues in the CDR3. V lost 4 bases to trimming and J lost 0 bases, with 14 bases between them. Naive CD8 populations comprised CD45RO-negative cells positively selected for CCR7, excluding terminally differentiated effector memory CD45RA+ cells. The source of the sample is a study of shared clonotypes between healthy human individuals. Study observations and caveats: Rarefaction curves obtained for sorted subsets showed sequencing incomplete despite large depth.

Sequencing used immunoSEQ multiplex PCR; TCRdb keeps in-frame clones, though not all of them. The table includes about 2 million clones, approximately 94% detected once. This TCR derives from a man between 18 and 29 years old in good health. The sample comprised naive CD8+ T cells sorted from blood. The V gene is TRBV5-6, the J gene TRBJ2-1, with TRBD2 as a possible D gene (5 bases). CDR3: CASSARVGSSYNEQFF. CDR3 in DNA: TGTGCCAGCAGCGCCCGAGTAGGGAGCTCCTACAATGAGCAGTTCTTC.